The 12 T cell receptor beta chains listed next were all sequenced from one sample in a study of cytomegalovirus exposure and HLA in healthy donors. TCRdb's copy holds only in-frame clones and misses some; the assay was immunoSEQ multiplex PCR. The data contain fewer than 120,000 clones, approximately 88% of them singletons. The sample consisted of PBMCs. The receptor set was obtained from a woman aged 25 to 39 in good health and CMV-seropositive.

In this sample, this clone turned up many times. The J gene is TRBJ2-2, the V gene TRBV18; 8 bases match TRBD2. Germline loops: CDR1 KGHSH, CDR2 LQKENI. After removal of 4 bases from V and 0 bases from J, the junction contained 4 bases not matched to a gene. CDR3 size: 16 residues. DNA of the CDR3: TGTGCCAGCTCACGAGGCGGGGGGCCGAACACCGGGGAGCTGTTTTTT. It translates to CASSRGGGPNTGELFF. The full variable domain, its missing parts supplied by reference TRBV18 and TRBJ2-2, is NAGVMQNPRHLVRRRGQEARLRCSPMKGHSHVYWYRQLPEEGLKFMVYLQKENIIDESGMPKERFSAEFPKEGPSILRIQQVVRGDSAAYFCASSRGGGPNTGELFFGEGSRLTVL.

The chain carries TRBV11-2 and TRBJ2-2, with 7 nucleotides matching TRBD2. V dropped 5 bases and J dropped 4; count of bases not matched to a gene: 10. Germline assignment: CDR1 SGHAT and CDR2 FQNNGV. This CDR3 contains 16 residues. The CDR3 spells CASSPTSPTSTGELFF. The CDR3 region has the DNA TGTGCCAGCAGCCCGACTAGCCCTACTAGCACCGGGGAGCTGTTTTTT.

The chain has TRBV5-4 and TRBJ2-3; the match to TRBD2 covers 14 bases. With V trimmed by 4 bases and J by 8 bases, 9 bases remained unmatched. The germline V gene encodes CDR1 SGHNT and CDR2 YYREEE (reference sequence). The CDR3 consists of 16 residues. The CDR3 loop reads CASSPPGTSGGGTQYF. The CDR3 nucleotides are TGTGCCAGCAGCCCACCCGGGACTAGCGGGGGCGGTACGCAGTATTTT.

J is TRBJ2-3 and V is TRBV27; a possible D gene is TRBD2 (6 bases). The germline V gene has CDR1 MNHEY and CDR2 SMNVEV (reference sequence). The CDR3 has 15 amino acids. Between the trimmed V and J ends, which lost 6 bases and 3 bases, there was a span of 16 bases. The CDR3 region is CASRRVGGRTDTQYF. DNA for the CDR3: TGTGCCAGCAGGAGGGTGGGAGGACGTACAGATACGCAGTATTTT.

The chain is built from TRBV29-1 and TRBJ2-5, with 15 positions matching TRBD2. J gave up 5 bases and V 3 bases, and 7 bases lay outside the gene matches. This CDR3 is 16 amino acids long. The germline V gene encodes CDR1 SQVTM and CDR2 ANQGSEA. The CDR3 DNA sequence: TGCAGCGTTGACGGGACTAGCGGGAGGCCGGGGGAGACCCAGTACTTC. Amino acid sequence: CSVDGTSGRPGETQYF.

Only one count was recorded for this clone. The CDR3 loop is CASSLKSGQYGTEAFF. DNA of the CDR3: TGCGCCAGCAGCCTCAAGTCGGGACAGTATGGTACTGAAGCTTTCTTT. V and J are TRBV4-3 and TRBJ1-1, with TRBD1 matching over 7 bases. V lost 4 bases and J lost 5; bases outside the gene matches: 13. The germline gives CDR1 LGHNA, CDR2 YSLEER. This CDR3 has 16 amino acids.

In its sample, this clone was seen once. V and J are TRBV30 and TRBJ2-1, with 8 bases matching TRBD2. The germline CDR1 and CDR2 sequences are GTSNPN and SVGIG (reference sequence). The CDR3 extends over 15 amino acids. The J segment lost 9 bases and the V segment lost 1 base, leaving 11 bases of the junction unmatched. DNA of the CDR3: TGTGCCTGGAGTGGATCGGGAGGGTTTAGAGGTGAGCAGTTCTTC. Translating it yields CAWSGSGGFRGEQFF.

This clone has just a few counts. CDR3 bases: TGTGCCAGCAGTGTTGACCAGTCAGGCTATGGCTACACCTTC. Amino acids: CASSVDQSGYGYTF. The chain joins TRBV2 to TRBJ1-2; D is ambiguous. V gave up 4 bases and J gave up 4 bases, with 13 bases separating them. Germline values: CDR1 SNHLY, CDR2 FYNNEI. This CDR3 spans 14 amino acids.

This chain uses TRBV29-1 with TRBJ1-3; D perhaps matches TRBD1 (5 bases). This CDR3 is 14 amino acids long. CDR1 SQVTM and CDR2 ANQGSEA come from the germline V gene. Between the trimmed V and J ends, which lost 3 bases and 2 bases, there was a span of 11 bases. The CDR3 region is CSVEAQGAGNTIYF. CDR3 DNA: TGCAGCGTTGAGGCGCAGGGTGCTGGAAACACCATATATTTT.

This clone was seen only once. This chain uses TRBV4-1 with TRBJ1-1; 7 bases match TRBD1. CDR1 MGHRA and CDR2 YSYEKL come from the germline V gene. The CDR3 extends over 14 amino acids. Germline trimming cut 6 bases from V and 1 base from J; bases unmatched to any gene: 5. The chain's CDR3 is CASSEGGGNTEAFF. In nucleotides, the CDR3 is TGCGCCAGCAGTGAAGGGGGCGGGAACACTGAAGCTTTCTTT.

The CDR3 bases are TGCGCCAGCAGCCGGAGCGGGGCGGGCACAGATACGCAGTATTTT. As protein: CASSRSGAGTDTQYF. The chain has TRBV4-1 and TRBJ2-3; 7 bases map to TRBD2. J gave up 1 base and V 4 bases, and 5 bases lay outside the gene matches. The length of the CDR3 is 15 residues. The germline V gene has CDR1 MGHRA and CDR2 YSYEKL.

V usage is TRBV6-5 and J usage is TRBJ1-2, with 8 bases identical to TRBD1. The CDR3 runs 14 residues. V gave up 6 bases and J gave up 6 bases; unmatched junction bases: 9. Germline lookup yields CDR1 MNHEY and CDR2 SVGAGI. The CDR3 nucleotides read TGTGCCAGCAGCCGACAGGGGTTAAGGGATGGCTACACCTTC. Its translation is CASSRQGLRDGYTF.